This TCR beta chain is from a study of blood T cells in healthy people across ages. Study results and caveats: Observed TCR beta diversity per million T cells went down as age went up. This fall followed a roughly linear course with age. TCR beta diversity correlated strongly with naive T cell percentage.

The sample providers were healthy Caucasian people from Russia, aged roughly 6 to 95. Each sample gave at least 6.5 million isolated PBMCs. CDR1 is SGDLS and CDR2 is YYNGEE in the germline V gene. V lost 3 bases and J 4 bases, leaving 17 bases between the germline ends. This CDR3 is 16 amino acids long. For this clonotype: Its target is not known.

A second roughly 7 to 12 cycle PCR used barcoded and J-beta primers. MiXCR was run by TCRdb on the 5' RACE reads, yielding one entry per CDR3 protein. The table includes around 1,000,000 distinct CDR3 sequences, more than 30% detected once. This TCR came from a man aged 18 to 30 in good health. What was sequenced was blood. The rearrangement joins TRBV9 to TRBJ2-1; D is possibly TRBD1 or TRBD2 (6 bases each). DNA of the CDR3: TGTGCCAGCAGCGACACCGGGGGCGCCCGGTACAATGAGCAGTTCTTC. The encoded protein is CASSDTGGARYNEQFF.